In this sample, the clone carrying this TCR beta chain turned up once. This record comes from a study of early stage breast cancer tumors. Clones were read by immunoSEQ multiplex PCR, and TCRdb kept only the in-frame ones, dropping some. Of 30,000 to 40,000 clones listed, approximately 69% are singletons. J was trimmed by 13 bases and V by 3 bases; bases with no gene match: 6. The CDR3 runs 12 residues. The germline V gene encodes CDR1 SGDLS and CDR2 YYNGEE. The clonotype comes from a person aged 60 to 70 with breast cancer. V is TRBV9 and J is TRBJ2-1; 8 bases are a match to TRBD1. The specimen was blood. The CDR3 nucleotides are TGTGCCAGCAGCGCTACAGGGGGGTTACAGTTCTTC. Translated: CASSATGGLQFF.